This T cell receptor beta chain was captured by sequencing in a study of CD8 T cells in ankylosing spondylitis. The study's findings and limits: Matched ankylosing spondylitis synovial fluid reportedly contained a significantly enriched population of disease-linked clones. In ankylosing spondylitis blood, a motif of 7 to 9 highly homologous TCR beta variants appeared characteristic. The authors found the disease-linked clones to be CD8+ and relatively rare in peripheral blood.

Making use of molecular barcodes, quantitative 5'-RACE generated TCR beta libraries. MiXCR, run by TCRdb on the 5' RACE reads, gives a single entry per CDR3 protein. The table includes about 360,000 distinct CDR3 sequences, approximately 15% detected once. V lost 0 bases to trimming and J lost 4 bases, with 10 bases between them. The CDR3 extends over 15 amino acids. CDR1 and CDR2 from the germline V gene are ENHRY and SYGVKD. In its sample, this clonotype was seen a few times. What it recognizes is unknown. Sequencing used blood, either unsorted or a sorted T cell fraction (not recorded which). V is TRBV10-3 and J is TRBJ2-1, with D possibly matching TRBD1 (6 bases). This TCR was sampled from a male donor with ankylosing spondylitis or in good health (not recorded which). CDR3 DNA sequence: TGTGCCATCAGTGAGTCCGGACAGACTTACAATGAGCAGTTCTTC. Protein product: CAISESGQTYNEQFF.